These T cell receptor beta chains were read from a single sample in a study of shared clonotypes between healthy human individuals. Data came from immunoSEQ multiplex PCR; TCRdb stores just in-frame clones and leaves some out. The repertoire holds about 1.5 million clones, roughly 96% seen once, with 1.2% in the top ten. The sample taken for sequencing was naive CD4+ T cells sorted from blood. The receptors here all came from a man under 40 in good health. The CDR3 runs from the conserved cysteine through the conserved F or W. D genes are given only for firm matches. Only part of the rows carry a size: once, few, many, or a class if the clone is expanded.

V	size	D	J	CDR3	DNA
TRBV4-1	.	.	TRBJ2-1	CASSQAGRGTGEQFF	TGCGCCAGCAGCCAAGCGGGACGGGGGACCGGTGAGCAGTTCTTC
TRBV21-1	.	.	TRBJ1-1	CASSKLSLCAGRKGNTEAFF	TGTGCCAGCAGCAAGCTTTCTCTTTGTGCCGGTCGAAAGGGGAACACTGAAGCTTTCTTT
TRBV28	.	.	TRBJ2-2	CASNGGKLFF	TGTGCCAGCAATGGGGGAAAGCTGTTTTTT
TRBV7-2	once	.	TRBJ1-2	CASSFPGRSNYGYTF	TGTGCCAGCAGCTTTCCGGGAAGATCTAACTATGGCTACACCTTC
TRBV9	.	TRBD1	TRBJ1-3	CASSVGQMGNTIYF	TGTGCCAGCAGCGTGGGACAGATGGGAAACACCATATATTTT
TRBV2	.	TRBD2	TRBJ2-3	CASSVRASGRDTYTQYF	TGTGCCAGCAGTGTTAGGGCTAGCGGGAGGGATACCTATACGCAGTATTTT
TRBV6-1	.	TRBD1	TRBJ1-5	CASSEGQPRLNQPQHF	TGTGCCAGCAGTGAGGGACAGCCGAGACTCAATCAGCCCCAGCATTTT
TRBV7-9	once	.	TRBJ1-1	CASSFPGPRYTEAFF	TGTGCCAGCAGTTTCCCCGGGCCCCGGTACACTGAAGCTTTCTTT
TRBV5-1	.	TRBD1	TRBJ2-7	CASSVQTGGFSYEQYF	TGCGCCAGCAGCGTGCAAACAGGGGGCTTTTCCTACGAGCAGTACTTC
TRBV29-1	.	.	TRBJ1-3	CSVGSTVAGNTIYF	TGCAGCGTGGGCTCGACAGTTGCTGGAAACACCATATATTTT
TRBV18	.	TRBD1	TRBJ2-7	CASSADRATLSYEQYF	TGTGCCAGCTCAGCCGACAGGGCAACACTCTCCTACGAGCAGTACTTC
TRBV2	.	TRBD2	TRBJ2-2	CASSTKGLAGGNTGELFF	TGTGCCAGCAGTACTAAGGGACTAGCGGGAGGGAACACCGGGGAGCTGTTTTTT
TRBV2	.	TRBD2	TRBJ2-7	CASNPSGLYEQYF	TGTGCCAGCAACCCTAGCGGACTCTACGAGCAGTACTTC
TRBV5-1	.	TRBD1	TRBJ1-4	CASSSGQGPNEKLFF	TGCGCCAGCAGCAGCGGACAGGGACCCAATGAAAAACTGTTTTTT
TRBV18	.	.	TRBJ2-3	CASSPLGDTQYF	TGTGCCAGCTCACCCCTTGGAGATACGCAGTATTTT
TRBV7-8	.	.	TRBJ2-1	CASSLNFNEQFF	TGTGCCAGCAGCTTGAATTTCAATGAGCAGTTCTTC
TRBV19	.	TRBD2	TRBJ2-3	CASSRRTGGRASDTQYF	TGTGCCAGTAGTAGGAGGACTGGCGGGAGGGCCTCAGATACGCAGTATTTT
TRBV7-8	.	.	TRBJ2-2	CASSSYRATGELFF	TGTGCCAGCAGTTCCTACAGGGCCACCGGGGAGCTGTTTTTT
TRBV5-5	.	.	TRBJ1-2	CASSPPGSDGYTF	TGTGCCAGCAGCCCACCCGGGAGCGATGGCTACACCTTC
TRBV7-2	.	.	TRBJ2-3	CASSPRTAHRPRTDTQYF	TGTGCCAGCAGCCCTAGGACAGCCCATCGTCCTCGCACAGATACGCAGTATTTT
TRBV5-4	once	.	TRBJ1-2	CASSLDPPGAVSNYGYTF	TGTGCCAGCAGCTTGGATCCCCCAGGGGCTGTATCTAACTATGGCTACACCTTC
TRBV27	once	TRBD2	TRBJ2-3	CASSSAGGIDTQYF	TGTGCCAGCAGTTCCGCGGGAGGAATAGATACGCAGTATTTT
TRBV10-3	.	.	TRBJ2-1	CAISELAGRDEQFF	TGTGCCATCAGTGAGCTTGCAGGGCGCGATGAGCAGTTCTTC
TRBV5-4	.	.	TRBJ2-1	CASSLGRDYNEQFF	TGTGCCAGCAGCTTAGGGCGGGATTACAATGAGCAGTTCTTC
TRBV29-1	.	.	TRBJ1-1	CSVDRHQNTEAFF	TGCAGCGTTGACAGGCATCAGAACACTGAAGCTTTCTTT
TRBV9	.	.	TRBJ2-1	CASGVGSNEQFF	TGTGCCAGCGGAGTGGGGTCCAATGAGCAGTTCTTC
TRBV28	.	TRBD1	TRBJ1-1	CASSLGQGWLGTEAFF	TGTGCCAGCAGTTTAGGACAGGGGTGGCTAGGCACTGAAGCTTTCTTT
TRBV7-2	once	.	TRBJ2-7	CASSPTGAREQYF	TGTGCCAGCAGCCCGACGGGGGCGAGAGAGCAGTACTTC